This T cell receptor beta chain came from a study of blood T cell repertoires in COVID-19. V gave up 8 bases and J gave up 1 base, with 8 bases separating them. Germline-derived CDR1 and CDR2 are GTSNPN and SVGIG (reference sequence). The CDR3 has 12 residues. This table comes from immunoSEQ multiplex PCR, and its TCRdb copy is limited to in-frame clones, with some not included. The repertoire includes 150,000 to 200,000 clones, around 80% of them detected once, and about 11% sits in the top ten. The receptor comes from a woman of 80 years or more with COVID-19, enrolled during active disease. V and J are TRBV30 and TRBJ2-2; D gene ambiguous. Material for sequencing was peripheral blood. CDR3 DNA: TGTGCCGTCTCAGTGAACACCGGGGAGCTGTTTTTT. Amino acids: CAVSVNTGELFF.